This TCR beta chain emerged from a study of T-cell reconstitution after alpha-beta-depleted transplantation in children. Unique molecular identifiers were incorporated into the prepared TCRbeta library. In TCRdb, the PCR reads were re-called with MiXCR into one record per CDR3 protein. The sample lists roughly 610,000 distinct CDR3 sequences; over 9.5% were seen once. There are 10 residues in the CDR3. Germline V lookup: CDR1 DFQATT, CDR2 SNEGSKA (reference sequence). V lost 4 bases and J lost 5, with 6 bases in between. The sequencing used PBMCs from the stem cell graft donor, collected from the stem cell graft. The chain uses TRBV20-1 and TRBJ2-7; D is possibly TRBD1 (5 bases). The receptor was derived from a human donor who donated a stem cell graft to a child with acute myeloid leukemia. DNA of the CDR3: TGCAGTGCTAAGGGGAACGAGCAGTACTTC. Protein sequence: CSAKGNEQYF.